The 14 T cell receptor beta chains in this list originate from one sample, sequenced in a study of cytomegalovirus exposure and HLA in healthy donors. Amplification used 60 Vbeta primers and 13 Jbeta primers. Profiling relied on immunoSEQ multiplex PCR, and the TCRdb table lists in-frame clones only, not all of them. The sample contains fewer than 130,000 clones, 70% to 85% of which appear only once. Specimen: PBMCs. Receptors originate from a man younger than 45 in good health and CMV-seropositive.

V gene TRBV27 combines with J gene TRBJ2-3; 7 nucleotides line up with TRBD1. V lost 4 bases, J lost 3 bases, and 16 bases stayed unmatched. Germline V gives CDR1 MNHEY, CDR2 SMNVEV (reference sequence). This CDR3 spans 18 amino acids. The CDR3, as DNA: TGTGCCAGCAGTTCCTCTACTTGGGCGACAGGGTGGACAGATACGCAGTATTTT. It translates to CASSSSTWATGWTDTQYF.

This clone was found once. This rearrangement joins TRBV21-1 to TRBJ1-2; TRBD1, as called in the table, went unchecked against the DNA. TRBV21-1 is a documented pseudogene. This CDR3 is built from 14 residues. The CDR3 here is CASSKTGKDYGYTF. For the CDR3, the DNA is TGTGCCAGCAGCAAAACAGGGAAAGACTATGGCTACACCTTC.

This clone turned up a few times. DNA for the CDR3: TGTGCCAGCAGTGGGAGTGTTAGCTCCTACAATGAGCAGTTCTTC. It translates to CASSGSVSSYNEQFF. The rearrangement uses TRBV2 and TRBJ2-1; D remains ambiguous. CDR1 and CDR2 (germline): SNHLY, FYNNEI. The CDR3 is made up of 15 amino acids. Between the trimmed V and J ends, which lost 4 bases and 0 bases, there was a span of 10 bases. The complete variable domain, with remaining parts taken from reference TRBV2 and TRBJ2-1, reads EPEVTQTPSHQVTQMGQEVILRCVPISNHLYFYWYRQILGQKVEFLVSFYNNEISEKSEIFDDQFSVERPDGSNFTLKIRSTKLEDSAMYFCASSGSVSSYNEQFFGPGTRLTVL.

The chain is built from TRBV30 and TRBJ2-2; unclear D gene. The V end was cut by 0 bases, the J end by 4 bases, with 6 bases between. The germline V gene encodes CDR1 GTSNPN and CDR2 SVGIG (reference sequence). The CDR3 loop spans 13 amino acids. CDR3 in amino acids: CAWSVLSTGELFF. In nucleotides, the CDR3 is TGTGCCTGGAGTGTACTCTCCACCGGGGAGCTGTTTTTT.

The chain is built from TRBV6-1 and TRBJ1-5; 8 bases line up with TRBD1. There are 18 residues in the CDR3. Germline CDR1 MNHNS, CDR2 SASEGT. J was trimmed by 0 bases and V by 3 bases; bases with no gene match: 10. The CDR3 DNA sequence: TGTGCCAGCAGTGAGGTGCAGGGGGCGGCGAATAGCAATCAGCCCCAGCATTTT. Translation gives CASSEVQGAANSNQPQHF.

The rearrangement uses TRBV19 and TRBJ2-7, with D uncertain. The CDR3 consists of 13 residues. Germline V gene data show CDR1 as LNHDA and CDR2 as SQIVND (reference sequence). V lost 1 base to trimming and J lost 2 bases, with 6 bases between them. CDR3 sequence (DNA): TGTGCCAGTAGTATAGCAACAGCCTACGAGCAGTACTTC. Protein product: CASSIATAYEQYF. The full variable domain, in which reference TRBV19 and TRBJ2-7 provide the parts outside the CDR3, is DGGITQSPKYLFRKEGQNVTLSCEQNLNHDAMYWYRQDPGQGLRLIYYSQIVNDFQKGDIAEGYSVSREKKESFPLTVTSAQKNPTAFYLCASSIATAYEQYFGPGTRLTVT.

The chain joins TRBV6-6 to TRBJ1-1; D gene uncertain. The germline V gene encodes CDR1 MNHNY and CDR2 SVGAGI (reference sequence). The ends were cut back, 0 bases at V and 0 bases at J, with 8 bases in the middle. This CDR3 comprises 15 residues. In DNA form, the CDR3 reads TGTGCCAGCAGTTACTCGAGGGTACTGAACACTGAAGCTTTCTTT. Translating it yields CASSYSRVLNTEAFF.

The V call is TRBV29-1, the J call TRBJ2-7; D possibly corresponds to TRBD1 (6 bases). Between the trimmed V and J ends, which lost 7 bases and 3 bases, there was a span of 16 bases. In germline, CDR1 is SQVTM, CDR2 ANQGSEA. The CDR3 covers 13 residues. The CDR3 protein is CSARGGGNYEQYF. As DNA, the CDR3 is TGCAGCGCCCGAGGGGGTGGGAACTACGAGCAGTACTTC.

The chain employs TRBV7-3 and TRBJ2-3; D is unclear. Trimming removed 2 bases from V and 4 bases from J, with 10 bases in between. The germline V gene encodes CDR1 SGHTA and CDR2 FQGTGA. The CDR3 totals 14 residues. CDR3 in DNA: TGTGCCAGCAGCTTATCGGCAGGCTCAGATACGCAGTATTTT. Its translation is CASSLSAGSDTQYF.

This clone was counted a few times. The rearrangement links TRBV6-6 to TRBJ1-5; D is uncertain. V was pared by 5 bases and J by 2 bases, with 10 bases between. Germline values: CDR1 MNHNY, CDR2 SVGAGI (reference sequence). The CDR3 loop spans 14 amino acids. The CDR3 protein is CASSREIGNQPQHF. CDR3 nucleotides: TGTGCCAGCAGTAGGGAGATCGGCAATCAGCCCCAGCATTTT.

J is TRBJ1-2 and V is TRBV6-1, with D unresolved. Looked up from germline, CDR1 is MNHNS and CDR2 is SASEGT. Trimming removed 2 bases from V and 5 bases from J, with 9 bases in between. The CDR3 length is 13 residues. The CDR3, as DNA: TGTGCCAGCAGTGAAACTCAGGAATATGGCTACACCTTC. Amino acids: CASSETQEYGYTF.

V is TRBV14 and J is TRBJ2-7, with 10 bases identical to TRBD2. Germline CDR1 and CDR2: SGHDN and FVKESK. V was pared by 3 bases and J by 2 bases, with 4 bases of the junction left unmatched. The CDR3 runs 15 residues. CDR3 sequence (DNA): TGTGCCAGCAGCCATTTAGCGGGGGGCACCTACGAGCAGTACTTC. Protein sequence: CASSHLAGGTYEQYF.

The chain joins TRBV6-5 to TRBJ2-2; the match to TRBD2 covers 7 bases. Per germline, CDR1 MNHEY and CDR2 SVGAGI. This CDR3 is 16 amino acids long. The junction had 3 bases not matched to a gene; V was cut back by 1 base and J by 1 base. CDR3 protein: CASSYYGTKNTGELFF. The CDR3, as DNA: TGTGCCAGCAGTTACTACGGGACTAAGAACACCGGGGAGCTGTTTTTT.

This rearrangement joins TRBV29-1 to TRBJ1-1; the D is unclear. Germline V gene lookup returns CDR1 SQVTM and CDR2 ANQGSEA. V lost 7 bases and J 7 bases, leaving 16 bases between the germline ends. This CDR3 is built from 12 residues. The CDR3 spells CSAGEVQIEAFF. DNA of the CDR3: TGCAGCGCCGGGGAGGTTCAAATTGAAGCTTTCTTT.